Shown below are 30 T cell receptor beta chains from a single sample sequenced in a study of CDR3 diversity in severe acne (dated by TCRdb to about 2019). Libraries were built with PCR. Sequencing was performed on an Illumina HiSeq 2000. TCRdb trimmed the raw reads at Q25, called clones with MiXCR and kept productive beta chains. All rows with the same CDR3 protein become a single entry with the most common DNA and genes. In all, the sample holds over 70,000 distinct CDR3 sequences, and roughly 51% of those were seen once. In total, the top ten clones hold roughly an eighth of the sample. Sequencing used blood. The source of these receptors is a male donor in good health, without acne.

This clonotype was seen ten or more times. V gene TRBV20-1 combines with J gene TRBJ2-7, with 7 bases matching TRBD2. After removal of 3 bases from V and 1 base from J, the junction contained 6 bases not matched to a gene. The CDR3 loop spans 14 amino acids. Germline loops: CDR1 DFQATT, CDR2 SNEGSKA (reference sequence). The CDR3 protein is CSASWEGKSYEQYF. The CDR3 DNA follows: TGCAGTGCTAGCTGGGAGGGTAAATCCTACGAGCAGTACTTC.

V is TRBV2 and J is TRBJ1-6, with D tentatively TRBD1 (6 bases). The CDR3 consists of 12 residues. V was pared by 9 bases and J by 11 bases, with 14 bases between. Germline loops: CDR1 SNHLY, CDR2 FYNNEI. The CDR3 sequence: CARQGGNPPLHF. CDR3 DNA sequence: TGTGCCAGACAGGGTGGGAATCCACCCCTCCACTTT. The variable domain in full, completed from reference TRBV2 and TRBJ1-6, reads EPEVTQTPSHQVTQMGQEVILRCVPISNHLYFYWYRQILGQKVEFLVSFYNNEISEKSEIFDDQFSVERPDGSNFTLKIRSTKLEDSAMYFCARQGGNPPLHFGNGTRLTVT.

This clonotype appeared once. The CDR3 nucleotides are TGCAGTGCTAGCGCCCCGGGACTAGCGGGAGGGGCGTACGAGCAGTACTTC. This encodes CSASAPGLAGGAYEQYF. The genes are TRBV20-1 and TRBJ2-7; 16 positions agree with TRBD2. The CDR3 spans 17 residues. The V gene end was trimmed by 3 bases and the J gene end by 4 bases; junction bases not matched to a gene: 9. Germline loops: CDR1 DFQATT, CDR2 SNEGSKA (reference sequence).

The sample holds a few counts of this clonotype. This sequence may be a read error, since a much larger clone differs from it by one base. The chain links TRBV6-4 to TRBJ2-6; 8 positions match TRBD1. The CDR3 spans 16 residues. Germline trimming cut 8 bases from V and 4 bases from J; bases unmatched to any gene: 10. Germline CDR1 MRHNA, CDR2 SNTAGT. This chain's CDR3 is CASGQGGTSGANVLTF. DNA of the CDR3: TGTGCCAGCGGACAGGGCGGAACGTCCGGGGCCAACGTCCTGACTTTC.

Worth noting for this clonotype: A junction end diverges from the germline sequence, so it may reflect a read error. The CDR3 DNA sequence: TGTGCCAGCAGCCAGGGACTAGCGGGAGGGGCGAATGAGCAGTTCTTC. Translation gives CASSQGLAGGANEQFF. The chain links TRBV5-1 to TRBJ2-1; TRBD2 matches at 16 bases. Germline V gene data show CDR1 as SGHRS and CDR2 as YFSETQ. This CDR3 region has 16 residues.

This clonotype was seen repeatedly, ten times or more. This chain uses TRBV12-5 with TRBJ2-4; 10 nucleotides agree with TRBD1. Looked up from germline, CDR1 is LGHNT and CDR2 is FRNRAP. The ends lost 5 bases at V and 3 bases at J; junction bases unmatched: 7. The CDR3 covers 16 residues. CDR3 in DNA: TGTGCTAGTGGTCAAGACAGGGGGCCGGGCAAAAACATTCAGTACTTC. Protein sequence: CASGQDRGPGKNIQYF.

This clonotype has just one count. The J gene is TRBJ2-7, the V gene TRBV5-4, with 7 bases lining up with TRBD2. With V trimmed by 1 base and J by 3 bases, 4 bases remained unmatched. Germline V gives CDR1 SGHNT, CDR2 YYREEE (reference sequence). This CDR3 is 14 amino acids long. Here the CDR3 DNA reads TGTGCCAGCAGCTTGCGGGGGACTAACTACGAGCAGTACTTC. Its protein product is CASSLRGTNYEQYF.

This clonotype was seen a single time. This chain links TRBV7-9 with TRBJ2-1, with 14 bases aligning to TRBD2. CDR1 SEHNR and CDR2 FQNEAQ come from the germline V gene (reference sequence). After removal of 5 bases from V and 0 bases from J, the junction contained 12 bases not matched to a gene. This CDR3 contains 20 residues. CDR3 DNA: TGTGCCAGCAGCAGTGCCTGGACTAGCGGGAGGTCTTCCTCCTACAATGAGCAGTTCTTC. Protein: CASSSAWTSGRSSSYNEQFF. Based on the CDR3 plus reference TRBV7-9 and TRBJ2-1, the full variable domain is DTGVSQNPRHKITKRGQNVTFRCDPISEHNRLYWYRQTLGQGPEFLTYFQNEAQLEKSRLLSDRFSAERPKGSFSTLEIQRTEQGDSAMYLCASSSAWTSGRSSSYNEQFFGPGTRLTVL.

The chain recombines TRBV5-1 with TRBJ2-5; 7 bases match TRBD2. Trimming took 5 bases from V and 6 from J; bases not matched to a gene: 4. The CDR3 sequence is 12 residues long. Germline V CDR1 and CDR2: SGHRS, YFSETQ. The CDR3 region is CASRGGGKTQYF. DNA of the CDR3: TGCGCCAGCAGGGGGGGGGGGAAGACCCAGTACTTC.

This CDR3 is CASSPGQSNQPQHF. The CDR3 coding sequence is TGCGCCAGCAGTCCCGGACAAAGCAATCAGCCCCAGCATTTT. V gene TRBV4-1 combines with J gene TRBJ1-5; D perhaps matches TRBD1 (5 bases). V gave up 6 bases and J gave up 1 base, with 10 bases separating them. The CDR3 is 14 residues long. CDR1 and CDR2 (germline): MGHRA, YSYEKL.

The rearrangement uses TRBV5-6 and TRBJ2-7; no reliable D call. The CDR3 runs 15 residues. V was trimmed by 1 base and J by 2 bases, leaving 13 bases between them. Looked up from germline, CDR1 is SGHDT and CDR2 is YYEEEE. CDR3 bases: TGTGCCAGCAGCTTGAACCCGATGATAACCTACGAGCAGTACTTC. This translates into CASSLNPMITYEQYF.

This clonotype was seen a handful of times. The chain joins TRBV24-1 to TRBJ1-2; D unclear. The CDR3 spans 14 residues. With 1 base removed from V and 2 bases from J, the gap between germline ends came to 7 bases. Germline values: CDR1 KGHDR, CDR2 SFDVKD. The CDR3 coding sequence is TGTGCCACCAGTGATTTCAGGCAGAACTATGGCTACACCTTC. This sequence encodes CATSDFRQNYGYTF.

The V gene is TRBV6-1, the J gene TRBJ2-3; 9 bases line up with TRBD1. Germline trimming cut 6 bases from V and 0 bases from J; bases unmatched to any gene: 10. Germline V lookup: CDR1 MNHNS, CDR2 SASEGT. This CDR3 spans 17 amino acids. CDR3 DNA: TGTGCCAGCAGAGTCCAACAGGGGGCCGGGAGCACAGATACGCAGTATTTT. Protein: CASRVQQGAGSTDTQYF.

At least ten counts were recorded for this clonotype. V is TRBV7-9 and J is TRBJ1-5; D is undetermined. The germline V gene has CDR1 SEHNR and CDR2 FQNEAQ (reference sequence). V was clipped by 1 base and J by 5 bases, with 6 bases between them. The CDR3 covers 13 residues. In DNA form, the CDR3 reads TGTGCCAGCAGCTTAGACGCTTATCAGCCCCAGCATTTT. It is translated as CASSLDAYQPQHF.

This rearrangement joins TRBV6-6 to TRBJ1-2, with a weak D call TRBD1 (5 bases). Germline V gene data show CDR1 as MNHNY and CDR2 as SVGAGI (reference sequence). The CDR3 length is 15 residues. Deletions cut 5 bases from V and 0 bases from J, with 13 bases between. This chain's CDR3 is CASSPRGGTNYGYTF. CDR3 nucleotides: TGTGCCAGCAGTCCCCGGGGGGGAACTAACTATGGCTACACCTTC.

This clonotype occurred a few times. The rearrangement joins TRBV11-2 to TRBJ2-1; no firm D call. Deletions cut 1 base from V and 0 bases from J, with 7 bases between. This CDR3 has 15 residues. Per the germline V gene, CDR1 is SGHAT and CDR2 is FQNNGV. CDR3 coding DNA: TGTGCCAGCAGCTTAGGGCACAGCTCCTACAATGAGCAGTTCTTC. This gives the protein CASSLGHSSYNEQFF.

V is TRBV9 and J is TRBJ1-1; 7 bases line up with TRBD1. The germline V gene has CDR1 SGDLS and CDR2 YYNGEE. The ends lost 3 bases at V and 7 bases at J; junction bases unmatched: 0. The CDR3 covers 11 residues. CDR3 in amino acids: CASSGDSEAFF. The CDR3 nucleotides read TGTGCCAGCAGCGGGGACAGTGAAGCTTTCTTT. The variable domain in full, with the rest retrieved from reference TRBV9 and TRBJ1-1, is DSGVTQTPKHLITATGQRVTLRCSPRSGDLSVYWYQQSLDQGLQFLIQYYNGEERAKGNILERFSAQQFPDLHSELNLSSLELGDSALYFCASSGDSEAFFGQGTRLTVV.

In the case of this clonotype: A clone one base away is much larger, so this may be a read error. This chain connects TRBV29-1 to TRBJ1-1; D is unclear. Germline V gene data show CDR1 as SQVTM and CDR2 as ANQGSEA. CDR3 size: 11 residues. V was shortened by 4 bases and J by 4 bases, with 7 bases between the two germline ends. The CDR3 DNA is TGCAGCGTTGCCGGGCTCACTGAAGCTTTCTTT. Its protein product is CSVAGLTEAFF.

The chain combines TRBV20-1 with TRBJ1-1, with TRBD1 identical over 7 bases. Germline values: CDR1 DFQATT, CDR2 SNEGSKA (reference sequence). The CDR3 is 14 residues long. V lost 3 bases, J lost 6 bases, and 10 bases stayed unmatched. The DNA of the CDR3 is TGCAGTGCTAGGGAGCACAGGGGAGGGGCTGAAGCTTTCTTT. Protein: CSAREHRGGAEAFF.

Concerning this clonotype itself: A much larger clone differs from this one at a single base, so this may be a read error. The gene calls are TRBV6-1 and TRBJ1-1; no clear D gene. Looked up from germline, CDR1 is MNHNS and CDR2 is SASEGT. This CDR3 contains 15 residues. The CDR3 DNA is TGTGCCAGCAGTAAATACACGGGCGGTAACACTGAACCTTTCTTT. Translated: CASSKYTGGNTEPFF.

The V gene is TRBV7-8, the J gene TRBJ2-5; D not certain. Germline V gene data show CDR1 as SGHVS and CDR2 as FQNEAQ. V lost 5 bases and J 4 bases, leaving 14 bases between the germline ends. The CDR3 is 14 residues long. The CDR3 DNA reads TGTGCCAGCAGCCGGAAAAAACTCGGAGAGACCCAGTACTTC. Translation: CASSRKKLGETQYF.

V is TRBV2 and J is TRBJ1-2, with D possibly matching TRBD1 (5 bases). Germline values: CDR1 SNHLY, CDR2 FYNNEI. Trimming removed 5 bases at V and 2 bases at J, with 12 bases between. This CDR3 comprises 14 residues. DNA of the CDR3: TGTGCCAGCAGTTCCGGGGGGTCCAACTATGGCTACACCTTC. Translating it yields CASSSGGSNYGYTF. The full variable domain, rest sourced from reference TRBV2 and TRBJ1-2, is EPEVTQTPSHQVTQMGQEVILRCVPISNHLYFYWYRQILGQKVEFLVSFYNNEISEKSEIFDDQFSVERPDGSNFTLKIRSTKLEDSAMYFCASSSGGSNYGYTFGSGTRLTVV.

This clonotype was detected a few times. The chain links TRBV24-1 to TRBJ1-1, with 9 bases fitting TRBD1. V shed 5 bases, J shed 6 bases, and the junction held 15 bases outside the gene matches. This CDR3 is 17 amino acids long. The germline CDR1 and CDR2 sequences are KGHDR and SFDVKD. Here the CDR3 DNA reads TGTGCCACCAGTGCCGAAGGGAGTCGGGACAGGGTTGCTGAAGCTTTCTTT. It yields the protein CATSAEGSRDRVAEAFF.

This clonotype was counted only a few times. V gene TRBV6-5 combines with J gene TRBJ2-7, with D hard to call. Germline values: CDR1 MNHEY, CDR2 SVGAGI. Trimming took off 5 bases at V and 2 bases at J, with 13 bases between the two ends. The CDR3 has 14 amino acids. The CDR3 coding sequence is TGTGCCAGCAGTGAAGCTTGGGTTCCCTACGAGCAGTACTTC. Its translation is CASSEAWVPYEQYF.

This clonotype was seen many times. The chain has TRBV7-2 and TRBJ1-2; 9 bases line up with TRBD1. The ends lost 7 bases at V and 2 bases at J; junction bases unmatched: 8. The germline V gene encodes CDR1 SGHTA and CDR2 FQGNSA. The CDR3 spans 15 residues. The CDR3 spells CASTGQGPLNYGYTF. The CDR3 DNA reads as TGTGCCAGCACGGGACAGGGTCCCCTCAACTATGGCTACACCTTC.

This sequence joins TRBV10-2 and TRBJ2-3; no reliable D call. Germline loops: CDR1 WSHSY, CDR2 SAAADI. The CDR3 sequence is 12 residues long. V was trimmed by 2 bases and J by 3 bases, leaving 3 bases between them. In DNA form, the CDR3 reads TGCGCCAGCAGTGAGGGTACAGATACGCAGTATTTT. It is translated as CASSEGTDTQYF.

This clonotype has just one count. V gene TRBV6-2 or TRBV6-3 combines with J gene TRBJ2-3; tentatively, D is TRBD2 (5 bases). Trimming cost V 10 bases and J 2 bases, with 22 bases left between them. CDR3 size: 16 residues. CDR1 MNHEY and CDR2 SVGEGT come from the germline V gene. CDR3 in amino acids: CATGRDWEFFTDTQYF. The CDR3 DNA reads TGTGCCACCGGTCGGGATTGGGAGTTTTTCACAGATACGCAGTATTTT.

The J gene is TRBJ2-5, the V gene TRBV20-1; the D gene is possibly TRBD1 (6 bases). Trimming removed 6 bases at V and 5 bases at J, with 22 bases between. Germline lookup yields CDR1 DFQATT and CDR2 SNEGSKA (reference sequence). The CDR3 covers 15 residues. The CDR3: CSASSEWRTAETQYF. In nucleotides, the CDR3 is TGCAGTGCCAGCAGTGAATGGAGGACAGCCGAGACCCAGTACTTC.

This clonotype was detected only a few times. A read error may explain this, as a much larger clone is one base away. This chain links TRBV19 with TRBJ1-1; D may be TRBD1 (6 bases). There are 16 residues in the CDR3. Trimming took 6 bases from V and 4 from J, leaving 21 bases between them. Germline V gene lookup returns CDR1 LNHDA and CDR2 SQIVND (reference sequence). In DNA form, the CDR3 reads TGTGCCAGTAGCCCGATACGGGGGGCGGTGTTCACTGAAGCTTTCTTT. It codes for CASSPIRGAVFTEAFF.

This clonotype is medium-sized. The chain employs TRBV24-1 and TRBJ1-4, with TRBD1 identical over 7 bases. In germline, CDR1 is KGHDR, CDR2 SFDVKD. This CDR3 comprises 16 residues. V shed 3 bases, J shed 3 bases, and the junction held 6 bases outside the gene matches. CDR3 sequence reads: CATSDPTGEANEKLFF. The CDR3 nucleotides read TGTGCCACCAGTGATCCTACAGGGGAGGCTAATGAAAAACTGTTTTTT.